Below are 9 T cell receptor beta chains sequenced from a single sample in a study of molecular identifiers for immune sequencing clone quantification. TCRdb fed the PCR reads into MiXCR, producing one record per CDR3 protein. In the table there are tens of thousands of distinct CDR3 sequences, 15% to 20% of which are singletons. Sequenced: naive CD8+ T cells from blood, with Jurkat cell RNA spiked in. Subset described: FACS-sorted CD8+CD4-CCR7+CD45RA+ naive T cells. The receptors were gathered from a human donor in good health. Some libraries in this study had Jurkat cell RNA spiked in.

This clonotype was observed once. The chain recombines TRBV7-6 with TRBJ1-1, with D perhaps matching TRBD1 (6 bases). This CDR3 is 15 amino acids long. V was shortened by 1 base and J by 2 bases, with 11 bases between the two germline ends. Germline assignment: CDR1 SGHVS and CDR2 FNYEAQ. CDR3 sequence: CASSLGQGKNTEAFF. CDR3 sequence (DNA): TGTGCCAGCAGCTTAGGGCAGGGGAAAAACACTGAAGCTTTCTTT.

This clonotype was recorded at least ten times. V usage is TRBV27 and J usage is TRBJ2-7; TRBD2 aligns across 7 bases. V lost 9 bases, J lost 3 bases, and 8 bases stayed unmatched. The CDR3 runs to 13 residues. Germline V CDR1 and CDR2: MNHEY, SMNVEV (reference sequence). CDR3: CASCAGANYEQYF. The CDR3 DNA sequence: TGTGCCAGTTGTGCGGGAGCAAACTACGAGCAGTACTTC.

Ten or more counts support this clonotype. The J gene is TRBJ2-5, the V gene TRBV27; tentative D call: TRBD1 (5 bases). V was trimmed by 0 bases and J by 4 bases, leaving 9 bases between them. CDR1 and CDR2 from the germline V gene are MNHEY and SMNVEV (reference sequence). CDR3 length: 14 residues. The CDR3 DNA is TGTGCCAGCAGTTTATCCAGTCAGGGAGAGACCCAGTACTTC. Its translation: CASSLSSQGETQYF.

This clonotype was seen at least ten times. The gene calls are TRBV7-6 and TRBJ2-6, with TRBD2 matching over 9 bases. CDR3 length equals 18 residues. Germline V gene sequence: CDR1 SGHVS, CDR2 FNYEAQ. The V segment lost 2 bases and the J segment 3 bases; nucleotides outside the gene matches: 8. The CDR3 loop reads CASSLILTAGGGANVLTF. The DNA for the CDR3 is TGTGCCAGCAGCTTAATTCTGACAGCGGGAGGTGGGGCCAACGTCCTGACTTTC.

This clonotype was seen at least ten times. CDR3 sequence (DNA): TGTGCCAGCAGTCCCCTAGGTCAGGGACAGATGTCCTACGAGCAGTACTTC. It codes for CASSPLGQGQMSYEQYF. The chain carries TRBV28 and TRBJ2-7; 7 nucleotides match TRBD1. The CDR3 is 17 amino acids. Germline-derived CDR1 and CDR2 are MDHEN and SYDVKM. With 5 bases clipped from V and 1 base from J, the junction kept 14 bases outside the gene matches. Full variable domain (outside the CDR3, taken from reference TRBV28 and TRBJ2-7): DVKVTQSSRYLVKRTGEKVFLECVQDMDHENMFWYRQDPGLGLRLIYFSYDVKMKEKGDIPEGYSVSREKKERFSLILESASTNQTSMYLCASSPLGQGQMSYEQYFGPGTRLTVT.

This clonotype was found many times. CDR3 nucleotide sequence: TGTGCCAGCAGCTTAGAACAGGGTACCTACGAGCAGTACTTC. Translating it yields CASSLEQGTYEQYF. V and J are TRBV11-2 and TRBJ2-7, with D possibly being TRBD1 (6 bases). V lost 0 bases and J 2 bases, leaving 8 bases between the germline ends. In germline, CDR1 is SGHAT, CDR2 FQNNGV. The CDR3 runs to 14 residues. Based on the CDR3 plus reference TRBV11-2 and TRBJ2-7, the full variable domain is EAGVAQSPRYKIIEKRQSVAFWCNPISGHATLYWYQQILGQGPKLLIQFQNNGVVDDSQLPKDRFSAERLKGVDSTLKIQPAKLEDSAVYLCASSLEQGTYEQYFGPGTRLTVT.

This clonotype came up many times. The chain uses TRBV5-4 and TRBJ2-3; 14 nucleotides line up with TRBD2. Germline V lookup: CDR1 SGHNT, CDR2 YYREEE (reference sequence). V gave up 6 bases and J gave up 8 bases; unmatched junction bases: 11. The CDR3 consists of 16 residues. CDR3 in amino acids: CASTPGGLAGEGTQYF. CDR3 bases: TGTGCCAGCACCCCCGGGGGACTAGCGGGGGAAGGTACGCAGTATTTT.

The chain combines TRBV9 with TRBJ1-1, with 8 bases identical to TRBD1. Germline lookup yields CDR1 SGDLS and CDR2 YYNGEE. The CDR3 sequence is 14 residues long. Trimming removed 4 bases from V and 5 bases from J; junction bases left unmatched: 7. The CDR3 loop reads CASSLTGGRTEAFF. The DNA of the CDR3 is TGTGCCAGCAGCCTTACAGGGGGTAGGACTGAAGCTTTCTTT.

By share, this clonotype counts as medium-sized. Its ends do not fully match the called genes, so a read error is possible. The gene calls are TRBV20-1 and TRBJ2-3; D is undetermined. Looked up from germline, CDR1 is DFQATT and CDR2 is SNEGSKA (reference sequence). This CDR3 is 14 amino acids long. The CDR3 loop reads CSARGRIRLDTQYF. The CDR3 DNA sequence: TGCAGTGCCAGAGGAAGAATCCGTTTGGATACGCAGTATTTT.